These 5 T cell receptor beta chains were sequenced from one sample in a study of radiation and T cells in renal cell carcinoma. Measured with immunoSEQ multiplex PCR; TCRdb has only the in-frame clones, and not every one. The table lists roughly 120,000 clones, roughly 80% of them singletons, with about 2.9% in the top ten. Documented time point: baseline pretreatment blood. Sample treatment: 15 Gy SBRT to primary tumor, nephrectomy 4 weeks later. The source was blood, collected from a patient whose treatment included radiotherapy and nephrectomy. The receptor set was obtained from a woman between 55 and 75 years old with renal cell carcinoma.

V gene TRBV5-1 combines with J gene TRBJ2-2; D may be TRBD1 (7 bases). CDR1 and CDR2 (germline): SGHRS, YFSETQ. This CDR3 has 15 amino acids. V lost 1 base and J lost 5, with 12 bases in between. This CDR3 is CASSLRQGGTGELFF. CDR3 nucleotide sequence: TGCGCCAGCAGCTTGAGGCAGGGGGGTACCGGGGAGCTGTTTTTT.

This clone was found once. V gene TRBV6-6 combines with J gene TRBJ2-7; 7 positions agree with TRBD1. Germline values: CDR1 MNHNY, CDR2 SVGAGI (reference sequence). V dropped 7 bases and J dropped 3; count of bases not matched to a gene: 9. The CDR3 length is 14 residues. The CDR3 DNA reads TGTGCCAGCACCCAAAGACAGGGTAACTACGAGCAGTACTTC. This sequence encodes CASTQRQGNYEQYF.

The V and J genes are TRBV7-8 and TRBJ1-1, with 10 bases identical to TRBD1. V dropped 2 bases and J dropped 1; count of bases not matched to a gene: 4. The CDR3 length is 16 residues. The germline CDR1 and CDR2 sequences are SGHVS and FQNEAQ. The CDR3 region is CASSLRDRGANTEAFF. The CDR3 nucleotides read TGTGCCAGCAGCTTAAGGGACAGGGGCGCGAACACTGAAGCTTTCTTT. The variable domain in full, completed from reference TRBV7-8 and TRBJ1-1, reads GAGVSQSPRYKVAKRGQDVALRCDPISGHVSLFWYQQALGQGPEFLTYFQNEAQLDKSGLPSDRFFAERPEGSVSTLKIQRTQQEDSAVYLCASSLRDRGANTEAFFGQGTRLTVV.

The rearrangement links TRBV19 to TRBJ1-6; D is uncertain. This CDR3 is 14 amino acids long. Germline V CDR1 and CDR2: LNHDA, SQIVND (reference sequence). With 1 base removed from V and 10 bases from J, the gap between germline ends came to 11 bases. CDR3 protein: CASSIAGIESPLHF. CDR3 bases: TGTGCCAGTAGTATAGCGGGAATCGAGTCACCCCTCCACTTT.

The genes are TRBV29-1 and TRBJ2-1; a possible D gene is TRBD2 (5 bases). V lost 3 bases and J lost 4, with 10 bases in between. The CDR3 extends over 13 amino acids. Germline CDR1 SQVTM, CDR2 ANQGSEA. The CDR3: CSVDGKNYNEQFF. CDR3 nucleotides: TGCAGCGTTGACGGGAAAAATTACAATGAGCAGTTCTTC.